Included here is one TCR beta chain sequence, with context. This entry is derived from a study of blood T cell repertoires in COVID-19. Study details: Nucleic acid was either cDNA or gDNA, and it came from T cells, B-cell-depleted T cells, or PBMCs.

Germline assignment: CDR1 MGHRA and CDR2 YSYEKL. CDR3 size: 16 residues. V was pared by 0 bases and J by 2 bases, with 12 bases between. Data came from immunoSEQ multiplex PCR; TCRdb stores just in-frame clones and leaves some out. Of 250,000 or so clones in the sample, about nine tenths were seen once. Ages ranged from about 18 to 89 years, with residence in around 24 US areas. In assigning cohorts, the study relied on participant-reported clinical history. The V gene is TRBV4-1, the J gene TRBJ2-3; D is unresolved. Sequences were obtained from PBMCs or T cells enriched from blood (not recorded which). The source is a woman in her 40s with acute COVID-19. For the CDR3, the DNA is TGCGCCAGCAGCCAAGATCAGGCAGGATCCACAGATACGCAGTATTTT. Its protein is CASSQDQAGSTDTQYF.